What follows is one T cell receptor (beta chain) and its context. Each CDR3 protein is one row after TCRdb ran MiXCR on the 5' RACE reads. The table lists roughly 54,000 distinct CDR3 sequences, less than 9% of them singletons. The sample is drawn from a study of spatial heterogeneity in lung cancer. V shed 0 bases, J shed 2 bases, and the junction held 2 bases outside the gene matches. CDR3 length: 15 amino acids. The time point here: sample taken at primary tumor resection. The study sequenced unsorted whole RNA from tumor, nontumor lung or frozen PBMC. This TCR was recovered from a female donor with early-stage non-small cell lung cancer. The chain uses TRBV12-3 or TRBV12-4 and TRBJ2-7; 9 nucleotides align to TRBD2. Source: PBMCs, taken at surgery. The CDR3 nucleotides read TGTGCCAGCAGTTTAGCGGGCGGGGGGGCCTACGAGCAGTACTTC. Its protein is CASSLAGGGAYEQYF.